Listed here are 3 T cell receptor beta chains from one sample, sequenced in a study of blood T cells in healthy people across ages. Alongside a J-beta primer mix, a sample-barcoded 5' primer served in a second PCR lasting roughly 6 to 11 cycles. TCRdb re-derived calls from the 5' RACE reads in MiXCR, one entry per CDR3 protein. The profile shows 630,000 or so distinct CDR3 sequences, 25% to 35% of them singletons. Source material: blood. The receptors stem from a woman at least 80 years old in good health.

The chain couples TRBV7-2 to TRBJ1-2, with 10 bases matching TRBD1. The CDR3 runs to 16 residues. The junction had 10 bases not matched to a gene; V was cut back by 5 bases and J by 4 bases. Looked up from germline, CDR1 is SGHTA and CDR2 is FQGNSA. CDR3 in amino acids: CASSTSTGGELYGYTF. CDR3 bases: TGTGCCAGCAGCACCTCGACAGGGGGCGAACTCTATGGCTACACCTTC.

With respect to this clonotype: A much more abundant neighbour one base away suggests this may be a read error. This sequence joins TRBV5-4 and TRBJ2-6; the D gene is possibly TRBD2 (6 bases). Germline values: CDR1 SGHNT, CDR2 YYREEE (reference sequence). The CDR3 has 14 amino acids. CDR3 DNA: TGTGCCAGCAGCGGGGGGTCTGGGGCCAACGTCCGGACTTTC. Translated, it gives CASSGGSGANVRTF. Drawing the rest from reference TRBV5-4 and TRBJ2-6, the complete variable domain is ETGVTQSPTHLIKTRGQQVTLRCSSQSGHNTVSWYQQALGQGPQFIFQYYREEENGRGNFPPRFSGLQFPNYSSELNVNALELDDSALYLCASSGGSGANVRTFGAGSRLTVL.

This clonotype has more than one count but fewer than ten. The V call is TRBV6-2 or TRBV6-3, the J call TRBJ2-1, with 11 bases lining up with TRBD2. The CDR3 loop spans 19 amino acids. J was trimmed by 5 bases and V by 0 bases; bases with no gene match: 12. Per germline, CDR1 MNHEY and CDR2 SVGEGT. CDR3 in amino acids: CASSYSPRLAGPPNNEQFF. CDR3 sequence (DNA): TGTGCCAGCAGTTACTCGCCCCGACTAGCGGGACCTCCTAACAATGAGCAGTTCTTC.